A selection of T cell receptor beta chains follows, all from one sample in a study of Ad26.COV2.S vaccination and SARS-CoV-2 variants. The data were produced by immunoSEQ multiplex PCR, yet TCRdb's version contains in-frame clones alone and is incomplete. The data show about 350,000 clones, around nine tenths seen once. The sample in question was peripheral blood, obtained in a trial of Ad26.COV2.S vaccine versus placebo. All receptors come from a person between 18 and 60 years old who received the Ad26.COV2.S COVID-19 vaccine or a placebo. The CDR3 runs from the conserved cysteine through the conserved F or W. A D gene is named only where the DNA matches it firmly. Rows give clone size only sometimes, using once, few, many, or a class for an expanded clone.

TGTGCCATCAGTGAGTCGGCGACCAATTCACCCCTCCACTTT,CAISESATNSPLHF,-,-,TRBV10-3,TRBJ1-6
TGTGCCAGCAGCCCCAGCTTTAGTGGGGCCAACGTCCTGACTTTC,CASSPSFSGANVLTF,-,-,TRBV5-6,TRBJ2-6
TGTGCCAGCAGTGCCCAGCGGGGGGGCTACAATGAGCAGTTCTTC,CASSAQRGGYNEQFF,-,TRBD2,TRBV6-4,TRBJ2-1
TGTGCCAGCAGCGGGGGGTTAAATGGCTACACCTTC,CASSGGLNGYTF,once,-,TRBV9,TRBJ1-2
TGCGCCAGCAGCCTGTACAGTGTTCCCATCGAAGAGACCCAGTACTTC,CASSLYSVPIEETQYF,-,-,TRBV4-1,TRBJ2-5
TGTGCCAGCAGCCTAGGACTAGCGGGGGGGTCCAGCACAGATACGCAGTATTTT,CASSLGLAGGSSTDTQYF,once,TRBD2,TRBV5-4,TRBJ2-3
TGTGCCAGCAGTAATGACGGCTACGAGCAGTACTTC,CASSNDGYEQYF,-,-,TRBV5-4,TRBJ2-7
TGTGCCAGCAGCCTACACGGGAAAGAAGCTTTCTTT,CASSLHGKEAFF,-,-,TRBV3-1/TRBV3-2,TRBJ1-1
TGTGCCAGCAGCGTAGGGGGCAGCACTAATGAAAAACTGTTTTTT,CASSVGGSTNEKLFF,-,-,TRBV9,TRBJ1-4
TGTGCCAGCAGCCATGGGGGGACAGGGAACACTGAAGCTTTCTTT,CASSHGGTGNTEAFF,-,TRBD1,TRBV4-2,TRBJ1-1
TGTGCCAGCAGCTTAACGGGCGGGGATGGCTACACCTTC,CASSLTGGDGYTF,once,-,TRBV7-3,TRBJ1-2
TGTGCCAGCAGCCATGTCCAGTCCTACGAGCAGTACTTC,CASSHVQSYEQYF,-,-,TRBV14,TRBJ2-7
TGTGCCAGCTCACCATTTGTACCGAACGAAAAACTGTTTTTT,CASSPFVPNEKLFF,-,-,TRBV18,TRBJ1-4
TGTGCCATTCAAGGGCCTGAGGGCTACACCTTC,CAIQGPEGYTF,-,-,TRBV19,TRBJ1-2
TGTGCCAGCAGTAGGACAGGGGACACTGAAGCTTTCTTT,CASSRTGDTEAFF,-,TRBD1,TRBV6-2/TRBV6-3,TRBJ1-1
TGTGCCAGCTCACAACCGGGAGCCGGATCTGGAAACACCATATATTTT,CASSQPGAGSGNTIYF,-,-,TRBV18,TRBJ1-3
TGTGCCAGCACCCGGGACAGTAACTATGGCTACACCTTC,CASTRDSNYGYTF,once,TRBD1,TRBV6-5,TRBJ1-2
TGTGCCAGCAGCCCAAGGGGTGTCGGCTATAATTCACCCCTCCACTTT,CASSPRGVGYNSPLHF,-,-,TRBV5-4,TRBJ1-6
TGCGCCAGCAGCCTCAAAGGGGGACGGGGCGAGCAGTTCTTC,CASSLKGGRGEQFF,-,-,TRBV4-3,TRBJ2-1
TGTGCCTGGAGCCAGCCGGGACAGGGCGGGAATGAGCAGTTCTTC,CAWSQPGQGGNEQFF,-,TRBD1,TRBV30,TRBJ2-1
TGTGCCAGCAGAAAGGGTGGTGGGACCACTGAAGCTTTCTTT,CASRKGGGTTEAFF,-,-,TRBV6-5,TRBJ1-1
TGTGCCAGCAGCTTCGACCCGAACACCGGGGAGCTGTTTTTT,CASSFDPNTGELFF,-,-,TRBV11-3,TRBJ2-2
TGTGCCACCAGCAGAGATGGACAGGGGGTTTACGAGCAGTACTTC,CATSRDGQGVYEQYF,-,TRBD1,TRBV15,TRBJ2-7
TGTGCCATCAGTTTTAAAAGCGGGGGGGTGGCCTACGAGCAGTACTTC,CAISFKSGGVAYEQYF,-,TRBD2,TRBV10-3,TRBJ2-7
TGTGCCAGCGCCCGTAGCGGGGCGAGCACAGATACGCAGTATTTT,CASARSGASTDTQYF,-,TRBD2,TRBV7-3,TRBJ2-3
TGTGCCAGCAGCGCCGGGGAGTTGGAATACGAGCAGTACTTC,CASSAGELEYEQYF,-,-,TRBV9,TRBJ2-7
TGTGCCACCAGTGATACCTACGGGCCGAACACCGGGGAGCTGTTTTTT,CATSDTYGPNTGELFF,-,-,TRBV24-1,TRBJ2-2
TGTGCCAGCAGTCCCATGGGGCCTCTAAGCCCAGAGACCCAGTACTTC,CASSPMGPLSPETQYF,-,-,TRBV5-4,TRBJ2-5
TGTGCCAGCAGCTTAGTACGGGGGGGCGCGTACGAGCAGTACTTC,CASSLVRGGAYEQYF,-,TRBD2,TRBV7-2,TRBJ2-7
TGTGCCAGCAGTGTTGGACGACCTGATGAAAAACTGTTTTTT,CASSVGRPDEKLFF,-,-,TRBV2,TRBJ1-4
TGTGCCAGCAGCTTAGAACAGGGGGCCTATGGCTACACCTTC,CASSLEQGAYGYTF,-,TRBD1,TRBV7-2,TRBJ1-2
TGTGCCAGCAGCACTGACAGGGATAATTCACCCCTCCACTTT,CASSTDRDNSPLHF,once,TRBD1,TRBV7-9,TRBJ1-6
TGTGCCAGCAGCTTAGGAAGTGTTCAGCCCCAGCATTTT,CASSLGSVQPQHF,-,-,TRBV7-6,TRBJ1-5
TGCGCCAGCAGCCAAGCCATACAGGGGACTTCCTACGAGCAGTACTTC,CASSQAIQGTSYEQYF,-,-,TRBV4-3,TRBJ2-7
TGTGCCAGCAGCCAAGATGAGGACAGATCCTACGAGCAGTACTTC,CASSQDEDRSYEQYF,-,-,TRBV3-1/TRBV3-2,TRBJ2-7
TGTGCCAGCAGCGTAGAACACCCAATGAGCTCTGGAAACACCATATATTTT,CASSVEHPMSSGNTIYF,-,-,TRBV9,TRBJ1-3
TGTGCCAGCAGTTCCTTCGGTGGGGGCTATGGCTACACCTTC,CASSSFGGGYGYTF,-,-,TRBV27,TRBJ1-2
TGCAGTACCGAAAGGGATGGCTACACCTTC,CSTERDGYTF,-,-,TRBV20-1,TRBJ1-2
TGTGCCAGCAGTACTACCGGGACAGGGAATCCTAGGGAGGAAAAACTGTTTTTT,CASSTTGTGNPREEKLFF,-,TRBD1,TRBV27,TRBJ1-4
TGTGCCAGCAGCCCCCGGGGAGGGGGCGGCAACATTCAGTACTTC,CASSPRGGGGNIQYF,-,-,TRBV14,TRBJ2-4
TGTGCCAGCAGTTTAAGTTCTCAGCCCCAGCATTTT,CASSLSSQPQHF,few,-,TRBV12-3/TRBV12-4,TRBJ1-5
TGTGCCAGCACCGGACTAGCGGCCACAGATACGCAGTATTTT,CASTGLAATDTQYF,few,TRBD2,TRBV6-5,TRBJ2-3
TGTGCCAGCAGCCCTGCCCGGACGGACGCCTACGAGCAGTACTTC,CASSPARTDAYEQYF,-,-,TRBV27,TRBJ2-7
TGTGCCAGCAGCATCTCAGGGCATTCGTACGAGCAGTACTTC,CASSISGHSYEQYF,-,-,TRBV5-6,TRBJ2-7
TGTGCCAGCAGCCGGGGACGTAATGAAAAACTGTTTTTT,CASSRGRNEKLFF,-,-,TRBV27,TRBJ1-4
TGTGCCACCAGCCCCCGGCCGAGGACTAGCGGGGCGGGGAATGAGCAGTTCTTC,CATSPRPRTSGAGNEQFF,-,TRBD2,TRBV24-1,TRBJ2-1
TGTGCCTGGAAGGTTAAGAACACTGAAGCTTTCTTT,CAWKVKNTEAFF,-,-,TRBV30,TRBJ1-1
TGTGCCAGCAGCAAGGCCGGGACAGGAGCTTACGAGCAGTACTTC,CASSKAGTGAYEQYF,-,-,TRBV21-1,TRBJ2-7
TGCGCCAGCAGCTTGGAGGCAAACCCCTCCTACGAGCAGTACTTC,CASSLEANPSYEQYF,few,-,TRBV5-1,TRBJ2-7
TGTGCCTGGAGTCCAGGCGCCCCCCGTGACTATGGCTACACCTTC,CAWSPGAPRDYGYTF,-,-,TRBV30,TRBJ1-2
TGTGCCAGCAGTTTTTGGCGGGCCCGAACCTACAATGAGCAGTTCTTC,CASSFWRARTYNEQFF,once,-,TRBV6-5,TRBJ2-1
TGTGCCAGCTCACCTGACTCCTACGAGCAGTACTTC,CASSPDSYEQYF,-,-,TRBV18,TRBJ2-7
TGTGCCAGTAGTATCCTCCAGGGGGATAGCAATCAGCCCCAGCATTTT,CASSILQGDSNQPQHF,-,TRBD1,TRBV19,TRBJ1-5
TGCGCCAGCAGCCACCTCTCCCCAGGGAAGGGAACTAATGAAAAACTGTTTTTT,CASSHLSPGKGTNEKLFF,-,-,TRBV4-3,TRBJ1-4
TGTGCCAGCAGCCGACACAGGAACACTGAAGCTTTCTTT,CASSRHRNTEAFF,once,-,TRBV14,TRBJ1-1
TGTGCTAGTGGTTCCCTCCCCGACCCTAGGGGCTACACCTTC,CASGSLPDPRGYTF,-,-,TRBV12-5,TRBJ1-2
TGTGCCAGCAGCGCATGGCGGGGTAACCAAGAGACCCAGTACTTC,CASSAWRGNQETQYF,-,-,TRBV9,TRBJ2-5